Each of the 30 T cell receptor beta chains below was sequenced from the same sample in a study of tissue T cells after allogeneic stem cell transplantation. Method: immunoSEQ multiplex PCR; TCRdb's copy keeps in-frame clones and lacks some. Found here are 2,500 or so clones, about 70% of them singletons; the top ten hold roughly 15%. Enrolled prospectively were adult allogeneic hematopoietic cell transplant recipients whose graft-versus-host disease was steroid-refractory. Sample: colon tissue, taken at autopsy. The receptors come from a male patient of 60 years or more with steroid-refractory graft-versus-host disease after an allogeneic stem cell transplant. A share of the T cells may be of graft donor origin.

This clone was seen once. CDR3 DNA sequence: TGTGCCAGCACACTCCTCCAGGGCGGCTACACCTTC. Its protein product is CASTLLQGGYTF. This chain uses TRBV2 with TRBJ1-2; D possibly corresponds to TRBD1 (5 bases). Trimming cost V 7 bases and J 8 bases, with 14 bases left between them. This CDR3 has 12 residues. Germline-derived CDR1 and CDR2 are SNHLY and FYNNEI.

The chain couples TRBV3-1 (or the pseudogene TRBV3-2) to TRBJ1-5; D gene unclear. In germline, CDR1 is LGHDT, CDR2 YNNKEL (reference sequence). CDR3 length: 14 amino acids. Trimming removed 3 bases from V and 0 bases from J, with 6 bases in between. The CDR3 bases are TGTGCCAGCAGCCAGGGAAATAGCAATCAGCCCCAGCATTTT. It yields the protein CASSQGNSNQPQHF.

This chain's CDR3 is CASSPGHTYEQYF. CDR3 coding DNA: TGTGCCAGCAGCCCCGGACACACCTACGAGCAGTACTTC. The rearrangement uses TRBV11-2 and TRBJ2-7; TRBD1 is a possible D gene (5 bases). Looked up from germline, CDR1 is SGHAT and CDR2 is FQNNGV. This CDR3 has 13 amino acids. Between the trimmed V and J ends, which lost 5 bases and 2 bases, there was a span of 10 bases.

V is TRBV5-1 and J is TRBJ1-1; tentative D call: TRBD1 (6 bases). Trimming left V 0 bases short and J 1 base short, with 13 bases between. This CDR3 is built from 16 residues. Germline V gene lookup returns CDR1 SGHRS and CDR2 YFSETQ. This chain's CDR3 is CASSLGQTGPNTEAFF. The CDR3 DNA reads TGCGCCAGCAGCTTGGGTCAAACAGGGCCGAACACTGAAGCTTTCTTT.

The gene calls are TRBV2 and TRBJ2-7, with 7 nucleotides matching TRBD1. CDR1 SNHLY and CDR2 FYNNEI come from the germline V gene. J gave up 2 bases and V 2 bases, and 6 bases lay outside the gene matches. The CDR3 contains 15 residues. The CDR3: CASSENGTVPYEQYF. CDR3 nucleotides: TGTGCCAGCAGTGAAAACGGGACAGTCCCCTACGAGCAGTACTTC.

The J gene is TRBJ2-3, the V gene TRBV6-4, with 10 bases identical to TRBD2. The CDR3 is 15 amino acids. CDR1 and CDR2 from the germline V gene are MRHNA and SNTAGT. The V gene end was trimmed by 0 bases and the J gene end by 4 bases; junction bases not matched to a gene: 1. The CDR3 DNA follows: TGTGCCAGCAGTGACTCGAGCGGGGGGGCAGATACGCAGTATTTT. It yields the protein CASSDSSGGADTQYF.

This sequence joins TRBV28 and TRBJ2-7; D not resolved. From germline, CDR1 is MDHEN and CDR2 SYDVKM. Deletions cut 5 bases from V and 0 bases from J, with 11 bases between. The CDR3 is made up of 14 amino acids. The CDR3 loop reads CASSPRTASYEQYF. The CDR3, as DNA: TGTGCCAGCAGTCCACGGACGGCCTCCTACGAGCAGTACTTC.

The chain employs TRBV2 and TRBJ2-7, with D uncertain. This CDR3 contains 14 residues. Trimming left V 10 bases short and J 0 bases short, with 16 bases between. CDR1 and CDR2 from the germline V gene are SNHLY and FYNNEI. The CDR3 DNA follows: TGTGCCATCAAAACCCACGTTAGCTCCTACGAGCAGTACTTC. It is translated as CAIKTHVSSYEQYF. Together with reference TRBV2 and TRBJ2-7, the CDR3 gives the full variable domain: EPEVTQTPSHQVTQMGQEVILRCVPISNHLYFYWYRQILGQKVEFLVSFYNNEISEKSEIFDDQFSVERPDGSNFTLKIRSTKLEDSAMYFCAIKTHVSSYEQYFGPGTRLTVT.

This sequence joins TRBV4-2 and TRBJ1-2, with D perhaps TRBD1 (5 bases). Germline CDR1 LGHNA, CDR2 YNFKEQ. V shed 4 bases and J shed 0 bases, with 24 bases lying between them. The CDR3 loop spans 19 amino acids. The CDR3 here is CASSPQSSGEDLANYGYTF. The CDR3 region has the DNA TGTGCCAGCAGCCCCCAAAGCTCGGGGGAAGACTTAGCTAACTATGGCTACACCTTC.

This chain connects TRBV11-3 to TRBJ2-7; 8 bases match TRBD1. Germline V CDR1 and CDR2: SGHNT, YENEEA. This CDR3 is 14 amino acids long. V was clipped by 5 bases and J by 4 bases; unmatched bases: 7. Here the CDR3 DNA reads TGTGCCAGCAGCCTGACAGGGGAAATGTACGAGCAGTACTTC. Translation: CASSLTGEMYEQYF.

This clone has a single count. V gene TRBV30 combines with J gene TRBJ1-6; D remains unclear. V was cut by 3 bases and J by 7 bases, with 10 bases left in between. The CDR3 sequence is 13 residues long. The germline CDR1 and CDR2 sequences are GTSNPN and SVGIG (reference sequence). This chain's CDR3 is CAWRWVGNSPLHF. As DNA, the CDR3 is TGTGCCTGGAGGTGGGTAGGGAATTCACCCCTCCACTTT.

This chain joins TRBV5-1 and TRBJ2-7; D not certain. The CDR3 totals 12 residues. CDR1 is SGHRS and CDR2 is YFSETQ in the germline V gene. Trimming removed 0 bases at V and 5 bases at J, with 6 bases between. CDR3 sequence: CASSLGENEQYF. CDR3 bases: TGCGCCAGCAGCTTGGGGGAAAACGAGCAGTACTTC.

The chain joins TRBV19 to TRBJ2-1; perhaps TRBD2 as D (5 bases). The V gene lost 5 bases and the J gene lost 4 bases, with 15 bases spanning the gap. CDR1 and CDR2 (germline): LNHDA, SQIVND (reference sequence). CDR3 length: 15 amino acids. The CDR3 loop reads CASSVNVLDYNEQFF. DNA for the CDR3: TGTGCCAGTAGTGTTAACGTACTAGATTACAATGAGCAGTTCTTC.

CDR3 protein: CSGQPASRGETQYF. DNA of the CDR3: TGCAGCGGCCAACCGGCTAGCCGGGGAGAGACCCAGTACTTC. The chain has TRBV29-1 and TRBJ2-5, with D possibly matching TRBD2 (5 bases). The CDR3 consists of 14 residues. V was shortened by 7 bases and J by 4 bases, with 19 bases between the two germline ends. Looked up from germline, CDR1 is SQVTM and CDR2 is ANQGSEA.

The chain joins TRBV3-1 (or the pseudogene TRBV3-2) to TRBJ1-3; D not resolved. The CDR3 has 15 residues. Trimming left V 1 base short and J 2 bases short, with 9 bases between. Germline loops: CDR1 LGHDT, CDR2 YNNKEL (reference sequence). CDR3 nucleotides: TGTGCCAGCAGCCAAGCTTCGACCGCTGGAAACACCATATATTTT. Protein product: CASSQASTAGNTIYF.

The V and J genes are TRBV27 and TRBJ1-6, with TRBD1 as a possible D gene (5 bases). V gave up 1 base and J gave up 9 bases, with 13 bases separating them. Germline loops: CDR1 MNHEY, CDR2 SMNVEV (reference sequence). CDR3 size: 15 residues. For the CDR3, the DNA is TGTGCCAGCAGTTTATGGAGGGGATCGTCTTCACCCCTCCACTTT. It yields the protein CASSLWRGSSSPLHF.

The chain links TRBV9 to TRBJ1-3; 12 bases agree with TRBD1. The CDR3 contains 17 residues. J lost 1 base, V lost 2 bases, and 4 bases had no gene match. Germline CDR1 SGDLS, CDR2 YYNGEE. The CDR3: CASSVGTGGLSGNTIYF. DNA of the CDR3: TGTGCCAGCAGCGTCGGGACAGGGGGCTTATCTGGAAACACCATATATTTT.

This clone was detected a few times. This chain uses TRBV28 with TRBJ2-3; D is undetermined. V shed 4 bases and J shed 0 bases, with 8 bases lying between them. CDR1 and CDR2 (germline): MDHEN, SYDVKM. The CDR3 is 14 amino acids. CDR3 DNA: TGTGCCAGCAGTTGGGCGGCTAGCACAGATACGCAGTATTTT. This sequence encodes CASSWAASTDTQYF.

The CDR3 DNA reads TGTGCCAGCAGTCCCCAGGAGGGCTCTGGGGCCAACGTCCTGACTTTC. Translating it yields CASSPQEGSGANVLTF. The genes are TRBV28 and TRBJ2-6; a possible D gene is TRBD2 (6 bases). The CDR3 contains 16 residues. Germline V gene lookup returns CDR1 MDHEN and CDR2 SYDVKM. The V end lost 5 bases, the J end lost 0 bases, and 11 bases lay between the germline ends.

The DNA of the CDR3 is TGTGCCAGTAGTGCAGGGCCTAACTATGGCTACACCTTC. Translated, it gives CASSAGPNYGYTF. V usage is TRBV19 and J usage is TRBJ1-2, with TRBD1 as a possible D gene (5 bases). V was trimmed by 5 bases and J by 0 bases, leaving 7 bases between them. The germline V gene has CDR1 LNHDA and CDR2 SQIVND (reference sequence). CDR3 length equals 13 residues.

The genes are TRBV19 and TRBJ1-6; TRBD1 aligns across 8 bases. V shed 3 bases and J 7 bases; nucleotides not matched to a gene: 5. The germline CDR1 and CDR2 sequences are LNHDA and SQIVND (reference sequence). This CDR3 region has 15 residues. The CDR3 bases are TGTGCCAGTAGTATGCGGACAGGGCAAAATTCACCCCTCCACTTT. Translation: CASSMRTGQNSPLHF.

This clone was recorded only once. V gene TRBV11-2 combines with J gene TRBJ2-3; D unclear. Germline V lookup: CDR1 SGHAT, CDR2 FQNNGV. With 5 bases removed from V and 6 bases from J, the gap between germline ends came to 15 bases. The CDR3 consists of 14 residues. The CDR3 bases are TGTGCCAGCAGCCCCGGACCTTTCGGGGATACGCAGTATTTT. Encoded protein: CASSPGPFGDTQYF.

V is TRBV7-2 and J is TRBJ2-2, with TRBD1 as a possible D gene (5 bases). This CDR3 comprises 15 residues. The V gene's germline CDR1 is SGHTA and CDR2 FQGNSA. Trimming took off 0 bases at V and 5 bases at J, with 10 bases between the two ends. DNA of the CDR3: TGTGCCAGCAGCTTAGCCAGGGTCGGTACCGGGGAGCTGTTTTTT. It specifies CASSLARVGTGELFF.

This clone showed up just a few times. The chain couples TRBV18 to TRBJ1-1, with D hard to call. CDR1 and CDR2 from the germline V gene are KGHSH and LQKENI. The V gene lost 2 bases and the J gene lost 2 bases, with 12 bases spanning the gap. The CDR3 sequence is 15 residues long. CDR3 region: CASSPGSSTNTEAFF. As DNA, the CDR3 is TGTGCCAGCTCACCAGGAAGCAGTACTAACACTGAAGCTTTCTTT.

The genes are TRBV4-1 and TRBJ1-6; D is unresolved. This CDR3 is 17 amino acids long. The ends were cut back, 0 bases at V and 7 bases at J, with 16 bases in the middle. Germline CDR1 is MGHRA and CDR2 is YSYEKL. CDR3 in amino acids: CASSQEVRSAGNSPLHF. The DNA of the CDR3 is TGCGCCAGCAGCCAAGAGGTTAGGTCAGCCGGGAATTCACCCCTCCACTTT.

CDR3 bases: TGTGCCAGCAGCCGCGCCGGCCGCTCTAATTCACCCCTCCACTTT. Encoded protein: CASSRAGRSNSPLHF. J is TRBJ1-6 and V is TRBV7-9, with unresolved D. The CDR3 is made up of 15 amino acids. Germline V gene data show CDR1 as SEHNR and CDR2 as FQNEAQ (reference sequence). V lost 5 bases to trimming and J lost 6 bases, with 14 bases between them.

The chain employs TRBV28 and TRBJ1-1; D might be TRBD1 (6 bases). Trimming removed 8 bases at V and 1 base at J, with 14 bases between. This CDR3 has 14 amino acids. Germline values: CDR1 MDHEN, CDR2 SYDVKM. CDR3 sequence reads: CASYAGTPNTEAFF. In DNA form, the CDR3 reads TGTGCCAGCTACGCCGGGACACCGAACACTGAAGCTTTCTTT.

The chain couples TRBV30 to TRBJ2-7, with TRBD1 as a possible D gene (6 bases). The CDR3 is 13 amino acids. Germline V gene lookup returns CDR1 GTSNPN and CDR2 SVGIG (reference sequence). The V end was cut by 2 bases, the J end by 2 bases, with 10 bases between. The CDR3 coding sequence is TGTGCCTGGAGTTCGACAGGACCCTACGAGCAGTACTTC. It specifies CAWSSTGPYEQYF.

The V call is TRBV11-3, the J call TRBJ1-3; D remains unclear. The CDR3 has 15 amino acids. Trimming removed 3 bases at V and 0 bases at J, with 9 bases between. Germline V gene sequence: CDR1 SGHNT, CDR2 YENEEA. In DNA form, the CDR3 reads TGTGCCAGCAGCTTTGACGGAAACTCTGGAAACACCATATATTTT. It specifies CASSFDGNSGNTIYF.

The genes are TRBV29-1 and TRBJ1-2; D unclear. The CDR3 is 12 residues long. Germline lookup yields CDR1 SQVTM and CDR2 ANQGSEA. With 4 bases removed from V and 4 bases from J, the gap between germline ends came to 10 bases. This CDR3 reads CSVAVGAYGYTF. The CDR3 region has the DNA TGCAGCGTTGCGGTGGGAGCCTATGGCTACACCTTC. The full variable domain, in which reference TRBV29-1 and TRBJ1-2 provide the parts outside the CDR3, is SAVISQKPSRDICQRGTSLTIQCQVDSQVTMMFWYRQQPGQSLTLIATANQGSEATYESGFVIDKFPISRPNLTFSTLTVSNMSPEDSSIYLCSVAVGAYGYTFGSGTRLTVV.